This passage covers 15 T cell receptor beta chains from one sample sequenced in a study of Graves' ophthalmopathy and Graves' hyperthyroidism. RNA transcripts served as template for amplifying TCR beta CDR3 sequences. HTBI primers were employed in first-round RT-PCR, then a second-round multiplex PCR followed. In TCRdb, the multiplex PCR reads were re-called with MiXCR into one record per CDR3 protein. The sample consists of about 220,000 distinct CDR3 sequences, under 25% of them appearing once. Input material: peripheral blood. The receptors come from a woman between 45 and 65 years old with Graves' ophthalmopathy.

This clonotype was counted many times. CDR3 in amino acids: CASSSPGLAGGRSGANVLTF. DNA for the CDR3: TGCGCCAGCAGCTCACCGGGACTAGCGGGAGGAAGGTCTGGGGCCAACGTCCTGACTTTC. The rearrangement links TRBV5-1 to TRBJ2-6, with TRBD2 matching over 15 bases. The CDR3 sequence is 20 residues long. The germline gives CDR1 SGHRS, CDR2 YFSETQ. The junction had 8 bases not matched to a gene; V was cut back by 3 bases and J by 1 base.

The rearrangement links TRBV7-2 to TRBJ2-7; D unclear. Per germline, CDR1 SGHTA and CDR2 FQGNSA. The V end was cut by 4 bases, the J end by 3 bases, with 10 bases between. This CDR3 comprises 13 residues. CDR3 DNA: TGTGCCAGCAGCTGGGGTTCGGGCTACGAGCAGTACTTC. Translating gives CASSWGSGYEQYF. The entire variable domain, with the rest obtained from reference TRBV7-2 and TRBJ2-7, is as follows: GAGVSQSPSNKVTEKGKDVELRCDPISGHTALYWYRQSLGQGLEFLIYFQGNSAPDKSGLPSDRFSAERTGGSVSTLTIQRTQQEDSAVYLCASSWGSGYEQYFGPGTRLTVT.

The sample holds many counts of this clonotype. The chain has TRBV19 and TRBJ1-5; D ambiguous. The germline gives CDR1 LNHDA, CDR2 SQIVND (reference sequence). This CDR3 contains 14 residues. V lost 8 bases and J 2 bases, leaving 13 bases between the germline ends. CDR3 protein: CASVGRDGNQPQHF. DNA for the CDR3: TGTGCCAGTGTCGGGCGAGATGGCAATCAGCCCCAGCATTTT.

At least ten counts were recorded for this clonotype. The chain has TRBV7-2 and TRBJ2-7; TRBD1 matches 11 bases. V gave up 2 bases and J gave up 2 bases; unmatched junction bases: 5. The V gene's germline CDR1 is SGHTA and CDR2 FQGNSA. The CDR3 consists of 16 residues. The CDR3 spells CASSLSPGQGAYEQYF. Here the CDR3 DNA reads TGTGCCAGCAGCTTATCTCCGGGACAGGGGGCCTACGAGCAGTACTTC.

In this sample, this clonotype turned up many times. One junction end does not reproduce the germline sequence, and a read error may be involved. The rearrangement uses TRBV6-5 and TRBJ1-1; tentatively, D is TRBD1 (5 bases). This CDR3 is built from 11 residues. CDR1 and CDR2 (germline): MNHEY, SVGAGI. CDR3 protein: CASSYIDRNLF. In DNA form, the CDR3 reads TGTGCCAGCAGTTATATAGACAGAAACCTCTTT.

This clonotype occurred many times. The V and J genes are TRBV2 and TRBJ1-3; a weak D match, TRBD1 (6 bases). Germline CDR1 and CDR2: SNHLY and FYNNEI. The V gene lost 6 bases and the J gene lost 4 bases, with 10 bases spanning the gap. The CDR3 sequence is 13 residues long. CDR3 coding DNA: TGTGCCAGCAGGGACGACAGGGGAAACACCATATATTTT. The encoded protein is CASRDDRGNTIYF.

The chain carries TRBV28 and TRBJ2-7, with a possible D match to TRBD2 (6 bases). Germline V gene lookup returns CDR1 MDHEN and CDR2 SYDVKM. This CDR3 is 13 amino acids long. The V gene lost 7 bases and the J gene lost 2 bases, with 12 bases spanning the gap. The CDR3 spells CASTKRLAYEQYF. Here the CDR3 DNA reads TGTGCCAGCACGAAAAGACTAGCCTACGAGCAGTACTTC.

Many counts were recorded for this clonotype. This chain links TRBV7-2 with TRBJ1-1, with 7 bases identical to TRBD1. The CDR3 extends over 13 amino acids. Germline CDR1 and CDR2: SGHTA and FQGNSA. The V gene end was trimmed by 5 bases and the J gene end by 7 bases; junction bases not matched to a gene: 7. The CDR3 DNA sequence: TGTGCCAGCAGCCGGGACAGCAACTATGAAGCTTTCTTT. Encoded protein: CASSRDSNYEAFF. The variable domain in full, completed from reference TRBV7-2 and TRBJ1-1, reads GAGVSQSPSNKVTEKGKDVELRCDPISGHTALYWYRQSLGQGLEFLIYFQGNSAPDKSGLPSDRFSAERTGGSVSTLTIQRTQQEDSAVYLCASSRDSNYEAFFGQGTRLTVV.

Ten or more counts support this clonotype. CDR3 region: CASSESRGGVSEQYF. CDR3 DNA: TGCGCCAGCAGTGAGTCTCGAGGGGGAGTAAGCGAGCAGTACTTC. V and J are TRBV10-2 and TRBJ2-7, with D perhaps TRBD1 (6 bases). V was trimmed by 0 bases and J by 6 bases, leaving 15 bases between them. The CDR3 runs to 15 residues. Germline lookup yields CDR1 WSHSY and CDR2 SAAADI.

This clonotype was detected ten times or more. The gene calls are TRBV2 and TRBJ1-5; no clear D. The CDR3 length is 16 residues. The V end lost 1 base, the J end lost 2 bases, and 12 bases lay between the germline ends. Germline CDR1 SNHLY, CDR2 FYNNEI. The CDR3 region is CASSEGEGWGNQPQHF. CDR3 DNA: TGTGCCAGCAGTGAAGGGGAGGGTTGGGGCAATCAGCCCCAGCATTTT.

This clonotype was seen many times. The chain carries TRBV28 and TRBJ2-5, with 9 positions matching TRBD2. V was clipped by 2 bases and J by 2 bases; unmatched bases: 6. CDR1 and CDR2 (germline): MDHEN, SYDVKM. CDR3 size: 16 residues. CDR3 sequence reads: CASSLRGRAVQETQYF. CDR3 nucleotides: TGTGCCAGCAGTTTACGCGGGAGGGCCGTACAAGAGACCCAGTACTTC.

V gene TRBV29-1 combines with J gene TRBJ1-2; D unclear. V dropped 8 bases and J dropped 8 bases, with 18 bases sitting between them. From germline, CDR1 is SQVTM and CDR2 ANQGSEA. The CDR3 spans 12 residues. The CDR3 loop reads CSYLRGLGGYTF. The CDR3 DNA reads as TGCAGCTACCTCCGGGGTCTGGGGGGCTACACCTTC.

This clonotype was counted at least ten times. The rearrangement links TRBV30 to TRBJ1-2; D is uncertain. Germline assignment: CDR1 GTSNPN and CDR2 SVGIG (reference sequence). Trimming stripped 4 bases from V and 7 bases from J, with 16 bases between. The length of the CDR3 is 13 residues. This CDR3 reads CAWMMGFQGGYTF. The CDR3 DNA reads as TGTGCCTGGATGATGGGGTTCCAAGGTGGCTACACCTTC.

This chain joins TRBV6-1 and TRBJ2-5, with TRBD2 as a possible D gene (5 bases). V gave up 3 bases and J gave up 0 bases, with 8 bases separating them. Germline V CDR1 and CDR2: MNHNS, SASEGT. This CDR3 spans 14 amino acids. CDR3 in DNA: TGTGCCAGCAGTGATCTCGGGGACCAAGAGACCCAGTACTTC. Protein sequence: CASSDLGDQETQYF.

The rearrangement uses TRBV28 and TRBJ2-4; 12 nucleotides line up with TRBD1. Germline CDR1 is MDHEN and CDR2 is SYDVKM. With 6 bases clipped from V and 8 bases from J, the junction kept 5 bases outside the gene matches. This CDR3 comprises 14 residues. CDR3 sequence reads: CASRSGQGADIQYF. Written as DNA, the CDR3 is TGTGCCAGCAGATCGGGACAGGGGGCGGACATTCAGTACTTC.